Listed here are 18 T cell receptor beta chains from one sample, sequenced in a study of blood T cell repertoires in COVID-19. The repertoire was sequenced with immunoSEQ multiplex PCR; TCRdb's copy has only in-frame clones and lacks some. The data hold about 150,000 clones, with roughly 80% observed a single time. Sequencing input: peripheral blood. Source of these receptors: a woman aged 55-69 years with acute or convalescent COVID-19.

The chain combines TRBV30 with TRBJ1-2; D gene unclear. This CDR3 has 14 residues. V lost 2 bases, J lost 3 bases, and 13 bases lay in between. CDR1 and CDR2 (germline): GTSNPN, SVGIG (reference sequence). In DNA, the CDR3 is TGTGCCTGGAGTCAGGACTTAACCCACTATGGCTACACCTTC. This translates into CAWSQDLTHYGYTF.

J is TRBJ1-5 and V is TRBV4-2, with 9 bases fitting TRBD1. Trimming took 2 bases from V and 6 from J; bases not matched to a gene: 11. CDR3 length: 17 amino acids. Germline V lookup: CDR1 LGHNA, CDR2 YNFKEQ. The CDR3 nucleotides read TGTGCCAGCAGCCAAATAGGACAGGGGCATTCAGGTCAGCCCCAGCATTTT. This sequence encodes CASSQIGQGHSGQPQHF.

The rearrangement uses TRBV28 and TRBJ1-2, with a weak D call TRBD1 (6 bases). The V end was cut by 2 bases, the J end by 10 bases, with 11 bases between. The CDR3 is 12 amino acids. CDR1 and CDR2 (germline): MDHEN, SYDVKM. The CDR3 loop is CASSLRHRAYTF. Here the CDR3 DNA reads TGTGCCAGCAGTTTAAGACACAGGGCCTACACCTTC.

V and J are TRBV18 and TRBJ1-1; 7 bases are a match to TRBD1. The ends lost 4 bases at V and 3 bases at J; junction bases unmatched: 5. This CDR3 has 14 amino acids. Germline V CDR1 and CDR2: KGHSH, LQKENI. CDR3 sequence: CASSQGAADTEAFF. CDR3 DNA: TGTGCCAGCTCACAGGGGGCGGCGGACACTGAAGCTTTCTTT.

This clone occurred a few times. The gene calls are TRBV14 and TRBJ2-2, with 7 bases that match TRBD2. Germline-derived CDR1 and CDR2 are SGHDN and FVKESK. This CDR3 spans 17 amino acids. Germline trimming cut 4 bases from V and 6 bases from J; bases unmatched to any gene: 14. The CDR3 DNA reads TGTGCCAGCAGCCCCCGGGAGGCACCCCCCTTCCCCGGGGAGCTGTTTTTT. Protein sequence: CASSPREAPPFPGELFF.

This clone was observed a few times. V usage is TRBV3-1 (or the pseudogene TRBV3-2) and J usage is TRBJ2-7; D ambiguous. The V end lost 4 bases, the J end lost 3 bases, and 7 bases lay between the germline ends. The CDR3 runs to 12 residues. The V gene's germline CDR1 is LGHDT and CDR2 YNNKEL (reference sequence). The CDR3 DNA follows: TGTGCCAGCAGCCTACACCACTACGAGCAGTACTTC. Translated, it gives CASSLHHYEQYF.

The chain recombines TRBV27 with TRBJ2-2; 7 bases fit TRBD1. The germline gives CDR1 MNHEY, CDR2 SMNVEV (reference sequence). V was pared by 9 bases and J by 2 bases, with 6 bases of the junction left unmatched. This CDR3 spans 14 amino acids. CDR3 in amino acids: CASAGTVNTGELFF. DNA of the CDR3: TGTGCCAGTGCCGGGACAGTAAACACCGGGGAGCTGTTTTTT.

This chain links TRBV6-6 with TRBJ1-5; D unclear. V was pared by 7 bases and J by 2 bases, with 9 bases between. Germline V CDR1 and CDR2: MNHNY, SVGAGI (reference sequence). This CDR3 is built from 13 residues. CDR3 in DNA: TGTGCCAGCATCGGGATGGGCAATCAGCCCCAGCATTTT. It yields the protein CASIGMGNQPQHF.

The J gene is TRBJ1-2, the V gene TRBV27; tentatively, D is TRBD1 (6 bases). The CDR3 covers 17 residues. The germline V and J ends were trimmed by 7 bases and 8 bases, with 29 bases remaining between them. Germline loops: CDR1 MNHEY, CDR2 SMNVEV (reference sequence). The CDR3 DNA is TGTGCCAGCACCCTCACCCCCTTTACAGGGCAGGTAGAAGGCTACACCTTC. Its protein is CASTLTPFTGQVEGYTF.

This clone was seen only once. The chain is built from TRBV2 and TRBJ1-1; weak D call: TRBD1 (6 bases). CDR3 length equals 15 residues. In germline, CDR1 is SNHLY, CDR2 FYNNEI. Trimming pared 6 bases from V and 4 bases from J, leaving 18 bases between. CDR3 region: CASRPDRTRGTEAFF. CDR3 in DNA: TGTGCCAGCAGACCCGACAGGACCCGGGGCACTGAAGCTTTCTTT.

The chain combines TRBV5-1 with TRBJ2-7; TRBD1 is a possible D gene (8 bases). CDR1 is SGHRS and CDR2 is YFSETQ in the germline V gene. V was pared by 0 bases and J by 2 bases, with 12 bases between. The CDR3 is 15 residues long. The CDR3 bases are TGCGCCAGCAGCTTGGCCACAGGGGGGGCCTACGAGCAGTACTTC. Amino acid sequence: CASSLATGGAYEQYF.

This clone is a singleton in its sample. V and J are TRBV24-1 and TRBJ2-1, with D uncertain. V lost 1 base and J 9 bases, leaving 9 bases between the germline ends. This CDR3 contains 13 residues. Germline CDR1 KGHDR, CDR2 SFDVKD. CDR3 loop: CATSDFAGLEQFF. The CDR3 DNA sequence: TGTGCCACCAGTGATTTTGCAGGTCTTGAGCAGTTCTTC.

On this clone itself: One junction end disagrees with the germline gene, perhaps due to a read error. This sequence joins TRBV5-4 and TRBJ2-1, with 9 bases that match TRBD1. The CDR3 contains 15 residues. Germline V lookup: CDR1 SGHNT, CDR2 YYREEE (reference sequence). The CDR3 region has the DNA TGTGCCAGCAGCCGCGGGACAGGGTCCTTCAATGAGCAGTTCTTC. As protein: CASSRGTGSFNEQFF. Full variable domain (remainder filled in from reference TRBV5-4 and TRBJ2-1): ETGVTQSPTHLIKTRGQQVTLRCSSQSGHNTVSWYQQALGQGPQFIFQYYREEENGRGNFPPRFSGLQFPNYSSELNVNALELDDSALYLCASSRGTGSFNEQFFGPGTRLTVL.

The V and J genes are TRBV5-1 and TRBJ2-1, with 7 bases identical to TRBD1. Germline V gives CDR1 SGHRS, CDR2 YFSETQ. The CDR3 has 13 amino acids. The V gene end was trimmed by 7 bases and the J gene end by 6 bases; junction bases not matched to a gene: 7. DNA for the CDR3: TGCGCCAGCGGTACAGGGGCGAGCAATGAGCAGTTCTTC. It is translated as CASGTGASNEQFF.

The chain links TRBV4-2 to TRBJ1-4, with D hard to call. V was clipped by 2 bases and J by 5 bases, with 9 bases between them. CDR1 LGHNA and CDR2 YNFKEQ come from the germline V gene. This CDR3 contains 14 residues. CDR3 protein: CASSQRTGNEKLFF. CDR3 DNA sequence: TGTGCCAGCAGCCAAAGGACGGGGAATGAAAAACTGTTTTTT.

The chain links TRBV9 to TRBJ1-6; unclear D gene. The germline CDR1 and CDR2 sequences are SGDLS and YYNGEE. Deletions cut 2 bases from V and 0 bases from J, with 9 bases between. This CDR3 spans 16 amino acids. CDR3 nucleotides: TGTGCCAGCAGCGTTGGACTGAGCTCCTATAATTCACCCCTCCACTTT. As protein: CASSVGLSSYNSPLHF.

This chain joins TRBV2 and TRBJ2-2, with D unclear. V was pared by 4 bases and J by 4 bases, with 10 bases between. CDR3 length equals 14 residues. Germline V gene data show CDR1 as SNHLY and CDR2 as FYNNEI. DNA of the CDR3: TGTGCCAGCAGTGCGACAAGCTTCACCGGGGAGCTGTTTTTT. Residues: CASSATSFTGELFF.

The J gene is TRBJ2-4, the V gene TRBV10-1; 7 bases line up with TRBD1. Germline trimming cut 0 bases from V and 7 bases from J; bases unmatched to any gene: 9. The CDR3 has 16 residues. Germline loops: CDR1 WNHNN, CDR2 SYGVQD (reference sequence). This chain's CDR3 is CASSESLGQGENIQYF. The DNA of the CDR3 is TGCGCCAGCAGTGAGTCTCTTGGGCAGGGGGAGAACATTCAGTACTTC.